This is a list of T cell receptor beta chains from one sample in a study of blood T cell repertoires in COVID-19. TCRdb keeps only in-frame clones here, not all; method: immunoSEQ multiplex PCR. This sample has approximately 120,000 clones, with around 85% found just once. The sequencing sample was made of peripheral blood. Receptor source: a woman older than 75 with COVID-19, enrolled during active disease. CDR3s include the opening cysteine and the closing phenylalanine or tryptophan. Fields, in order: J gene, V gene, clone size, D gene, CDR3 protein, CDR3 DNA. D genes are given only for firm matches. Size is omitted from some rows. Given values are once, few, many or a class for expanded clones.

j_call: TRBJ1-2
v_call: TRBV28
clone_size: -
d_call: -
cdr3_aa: CASSYLGGTDYGYTF
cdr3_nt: TGTGCCAGCAGTTACCTCGGAGGGACGGACTATGGCTACACCTTC

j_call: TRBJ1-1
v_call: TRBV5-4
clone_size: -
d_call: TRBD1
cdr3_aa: CASSPDRVRGTEAFF
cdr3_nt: TGTGCCAGCAGCCCGGACAGGGTTCGAGGCACTGAAGCTTTCTTT

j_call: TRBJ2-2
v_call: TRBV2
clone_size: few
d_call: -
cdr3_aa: CASRPLIGVDTGELFF
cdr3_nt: TGTGCCAGCAGGCCTTTAATAGGGGTCGACACCGGGGAGCTGTTTTTT

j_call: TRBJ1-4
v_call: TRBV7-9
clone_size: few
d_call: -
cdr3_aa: CASRDLNGDEKLFF
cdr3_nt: TGTGCCAGCAGAGACCTCAACGGGGATGAAAAACTGTTTTTT

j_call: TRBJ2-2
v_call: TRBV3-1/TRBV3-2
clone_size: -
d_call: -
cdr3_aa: CASSQVVGVTGELFF
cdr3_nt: TGTGCCAGCAGCCAAGTCGTAGGGGTCACGGGGGAGCTGTTTTTT

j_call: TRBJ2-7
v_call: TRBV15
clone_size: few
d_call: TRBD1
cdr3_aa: CATSRGAAGGREQYF
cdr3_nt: TGTGCCACCAGCAGAGGGGCCGCAGGGGGTCGGGAGCAGTACTTC

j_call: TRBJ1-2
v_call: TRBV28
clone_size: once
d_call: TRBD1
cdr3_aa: CASSRTGPWYGYTF
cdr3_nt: TGTGCCAGCAGTCGGACAGGGCCTTGGTATGGCTACACCTTC

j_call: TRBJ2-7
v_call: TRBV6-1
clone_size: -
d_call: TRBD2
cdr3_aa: CASSVGLAGGPSYEQYF
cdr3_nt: TGTGCCAGCAGTGTGGGACTAGCGGGAGGCCCGTCCTACGAGCAGTACTTC

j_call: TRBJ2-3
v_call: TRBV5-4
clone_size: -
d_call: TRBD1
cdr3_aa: CASSLAPGQGTDTQYF
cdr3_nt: TGTGCCAGCAGCTTGGCCCCGGGACAGGGCACAGATACGCAGTATTTT

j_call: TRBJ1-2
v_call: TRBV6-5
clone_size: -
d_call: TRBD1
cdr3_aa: CASSSTYGQGGRGYTF
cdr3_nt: TGTGCCAGCAGTTCTACCTACGGACAGGGAGGTCGGGGCTACACCTTC

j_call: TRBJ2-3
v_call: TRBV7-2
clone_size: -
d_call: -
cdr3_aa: CASSVGVGLTDTQYF
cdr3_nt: TGTGCCAGCAGCGTGGGAGTGGGCCTCACAGATACGCAGTATTTT

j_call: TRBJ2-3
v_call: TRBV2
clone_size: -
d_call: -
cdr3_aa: CASSEVLASTDTQYF
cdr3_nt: TGTGCCAGCAGTGAAGTGCTAGCTAGCACAGATACGCAGTATTTT

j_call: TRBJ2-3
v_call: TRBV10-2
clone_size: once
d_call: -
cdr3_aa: CASTPQAPSTDTQYF
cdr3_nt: TGCGCCAGCACCCCCCAAGCGCCTAGCACAGATACGCAGTATTTT

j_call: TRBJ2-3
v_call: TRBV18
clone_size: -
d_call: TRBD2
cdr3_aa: CASSPGTSGGDTQYF
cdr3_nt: TGTGCCAGCTCACCCGGGACTAGCGGGGGGGATACGCAGTATTTT

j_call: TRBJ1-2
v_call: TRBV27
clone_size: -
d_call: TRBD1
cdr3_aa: CASSGRDRGAYGYTF
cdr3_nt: TGTGCCAGCAGTGGGCGGGACAGGGGTGCGTATGGCTACACCTTC

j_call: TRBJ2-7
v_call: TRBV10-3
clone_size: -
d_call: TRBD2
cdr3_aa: CAISESTSGRAYEQYF
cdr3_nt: TGTGCCATCAGTGAGTCAACTAGCGGGAGGGCTTACGAGCAGTACTTC

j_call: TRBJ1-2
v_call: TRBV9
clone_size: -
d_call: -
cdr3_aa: CASTPSEGIMNYGYTF
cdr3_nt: TGTGCCAGCACCCCCTCGGAGGGTATTATGAACTATGGCTACACCTTC

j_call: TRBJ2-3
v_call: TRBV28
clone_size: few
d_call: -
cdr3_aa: CASSLNPGGRTDTQYF
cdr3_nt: TGTGCCAGCAGTCTAAATCCAGGGGGGCGCACAGATACGCAGTATTTT

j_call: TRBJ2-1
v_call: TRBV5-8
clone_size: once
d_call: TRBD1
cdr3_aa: CASSYQDRFYNEQFF
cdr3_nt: TGTGCCAGCAGCTACCAGGACAGGTTCTACAATGAGCAGTTCTTC

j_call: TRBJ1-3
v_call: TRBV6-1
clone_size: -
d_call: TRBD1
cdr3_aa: CASRGQVGNTIYF
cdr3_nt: TGTGCCAGCAGGGGACAGGTCGGAAACACCATATATTTT

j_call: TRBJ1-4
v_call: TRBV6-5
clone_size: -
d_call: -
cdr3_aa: CASSSVSSTNEKLFF
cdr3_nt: TGTGCCAGCAGTTCCGTCAGTTCTACTAATGAAAAACTGTTTTTT

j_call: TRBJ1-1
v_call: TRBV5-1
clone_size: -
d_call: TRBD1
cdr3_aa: CASSLEGTGVEAFF
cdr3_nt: TGCGCCAGCAGCTTGGAAGGGACAGGGGTTGAAGCTTTCTTT

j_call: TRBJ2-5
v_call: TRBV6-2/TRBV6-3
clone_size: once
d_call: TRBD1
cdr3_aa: CASSYPAGTGVYQETQYF
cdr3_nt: TGTGCCAGCAGTTACCCCGCCGGGACAGGGGTTTACCAAGAGACCCAGTACTTC

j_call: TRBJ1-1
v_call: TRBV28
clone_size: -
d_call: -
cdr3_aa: CASSFPDRHNTEAFF
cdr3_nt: TGTGCCAGCAGCTTCCCAGACAGACATAACACTGAAGCTTTCTTT

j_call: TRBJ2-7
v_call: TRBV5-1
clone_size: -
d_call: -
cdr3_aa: CASSLPDTHEQYF
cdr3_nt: TGCGCCAGCAGCTTACCTGACACCCACGAGCAGTACTTC

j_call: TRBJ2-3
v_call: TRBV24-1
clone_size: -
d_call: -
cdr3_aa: CATSNHVGQSSAQYF
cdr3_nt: TGTGCCACCAGTAACCATGTCGGACAGTCCTCTGCGCAGTATTTT

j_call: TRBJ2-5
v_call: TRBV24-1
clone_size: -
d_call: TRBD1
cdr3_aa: CATSETRGQGETQYF
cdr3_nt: TGTGCCACCAGTGAAACCAGGGGGCAGGGTGAGACCCAGTACTTC

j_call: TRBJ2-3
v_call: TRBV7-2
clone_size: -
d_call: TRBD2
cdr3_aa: CASSPWRGGRATDTQYF
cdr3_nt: TGTGCCAGCAGCCCATGGCGTGGCGGGAGGGCCACAGATACGCAGTATTTT

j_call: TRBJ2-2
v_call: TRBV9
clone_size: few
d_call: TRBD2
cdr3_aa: CASSAPGTSGSWELFF
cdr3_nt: TGTGCCAGCAGCGCCCCCGGGACTAGCGGGAGTTGGGAGCTGTTTTTT

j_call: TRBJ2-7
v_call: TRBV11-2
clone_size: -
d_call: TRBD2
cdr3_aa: CASSRTRAGGSYEQYF
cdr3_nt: TGTGCCAGCAGTCGCACACGGGCGGGAGGTTCCTACGAGCAGTACTTC

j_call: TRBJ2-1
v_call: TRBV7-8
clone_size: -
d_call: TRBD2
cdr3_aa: CASSESGSRGNEQFF
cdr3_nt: TGTGCCAGCAGCGAAAGCGGGAGTAGGGGTAATGAGCAGTTCTTC

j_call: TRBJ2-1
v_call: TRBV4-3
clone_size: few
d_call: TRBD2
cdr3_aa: CASSQNTAGEGNEQFF
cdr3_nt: TGCGCCAGCAGCCAAAATACAGCGGGAGAAGGGAATGAGCAGTTCTTC

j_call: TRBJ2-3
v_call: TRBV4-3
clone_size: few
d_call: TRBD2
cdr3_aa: CASSQVLADITDTQYF
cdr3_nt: TGCGCCAGCAGCCAAGTACTAGCGGACATCACAGATACGCAGTATTTT

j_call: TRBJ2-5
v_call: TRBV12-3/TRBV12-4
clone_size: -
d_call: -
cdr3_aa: CASSFRETQYF
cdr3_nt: TGTGCCAGCAGTTTTCGGGAGACCCAGTACTTC

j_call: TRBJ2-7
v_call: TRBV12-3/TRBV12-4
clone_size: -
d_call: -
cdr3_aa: CASSLRRSGEQYF
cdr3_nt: TGTGCCAGCAGTTTAAGACGGAGCGGCGAGCAGTACTTC

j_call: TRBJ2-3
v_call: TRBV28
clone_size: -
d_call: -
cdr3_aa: CASRTARVRDTQYF
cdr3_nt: TGTGCCAGCCGGACTGCAAGGGTTAGAGATACGCAGTATTTT

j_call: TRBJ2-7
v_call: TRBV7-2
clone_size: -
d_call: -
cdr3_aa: CASSLIAGMNYEQYF
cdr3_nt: TGTGCCAGCAGCTTGATCGCCGGGATGAACTACGAGCAGTACTTC

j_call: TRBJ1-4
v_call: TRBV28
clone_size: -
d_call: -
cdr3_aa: CASTGGSNEKLFF
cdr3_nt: TGTGCCAGCACGGGGGGGAGTAATGAAAAACTGTTTTTT

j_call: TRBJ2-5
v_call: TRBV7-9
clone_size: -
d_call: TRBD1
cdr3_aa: CASSKTTGQAARETQYF
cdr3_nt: TGTGCCAGCAGCAAGACAACGGGACAGGCTGCCCGGGAGACCCAGTACTTC

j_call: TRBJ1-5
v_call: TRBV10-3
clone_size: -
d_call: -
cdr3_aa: CAISGGVPNQPQHF
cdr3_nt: TGTGCCATCAGTGGCGGCGTCCCCAATCAGCCCCAGCATTTT

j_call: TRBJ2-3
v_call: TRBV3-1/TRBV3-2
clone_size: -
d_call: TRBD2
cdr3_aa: CASSLRAGGPADTQYF
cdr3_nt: TGTGCCAGCAGCTTACGAGCGGGAGGGCCAGCAGATACGCAGTATTTT

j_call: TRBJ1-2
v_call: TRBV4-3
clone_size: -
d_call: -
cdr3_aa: CASSQDLAGMDYGYTF
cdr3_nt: TGCGCCAGCAGCCAAGATCTGGCAGGGATGGACTATGGCTACACCTTC

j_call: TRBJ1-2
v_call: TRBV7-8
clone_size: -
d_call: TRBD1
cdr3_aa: CASSPGQAYGYTF
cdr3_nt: TGTGCCAGCAGCCCCGGACAGGCCTATGGCTACACCTTC

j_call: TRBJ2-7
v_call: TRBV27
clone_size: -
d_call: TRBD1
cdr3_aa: CASSFLRTGEVPFYEQYF
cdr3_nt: TGTGCCAGCAGTTTTCTGAGGACAGGGGAAGTCCCTTTCTACGAGCAGTACTTC

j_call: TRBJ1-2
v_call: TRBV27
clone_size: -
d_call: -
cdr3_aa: CASRQGDYGYTF
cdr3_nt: TGTGCCAGCAGGCAGGGTGACTATGGCTACACCTTC

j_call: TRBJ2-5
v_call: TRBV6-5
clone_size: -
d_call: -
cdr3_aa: CASGGVSQETQYF
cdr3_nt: TGTGCCAGCGGAGGGGTGTCTCAAGAGACCCAGTACTTC

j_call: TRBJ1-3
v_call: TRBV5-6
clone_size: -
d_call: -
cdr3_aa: CASSSTQGFAGNTIYF
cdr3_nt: TGTGCCAGCAGCTCGACTCAGGGGTTCGCTGGAAACACCATATATTTT

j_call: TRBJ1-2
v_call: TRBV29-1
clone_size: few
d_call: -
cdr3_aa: CSVGLTEGLGYTF
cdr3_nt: TGCAGCGTTGGCCTGACAGAGGGACTTGGCTACACCTTC

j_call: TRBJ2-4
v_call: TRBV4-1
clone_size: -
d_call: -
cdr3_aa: CASSQDPQLAIQYF
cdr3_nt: TGCGCCAGCAGCCAAGATCCCCAACTAGCAATTCAGTACTTC

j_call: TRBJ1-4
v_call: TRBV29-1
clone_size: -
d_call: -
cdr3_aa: CSVEGWGANEKLFF
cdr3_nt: TGCAGCGTTGAAGGGTGGGGAGCTAATGAAAAACTGTTTTTT

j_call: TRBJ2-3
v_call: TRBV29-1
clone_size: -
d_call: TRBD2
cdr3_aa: CSAQWQGATSGTPSTDTQYF
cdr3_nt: TGCAGCGCCCAGTGGCAGGGGGCAACTAGCGGGACTCCAAGCACAGATACGCAGTATTTT

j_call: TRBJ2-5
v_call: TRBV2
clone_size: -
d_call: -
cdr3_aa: CASSAGWETQYF
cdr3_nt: TGTGCCAGCAGTGCAGGATGGGAGACCCAGTACTTC

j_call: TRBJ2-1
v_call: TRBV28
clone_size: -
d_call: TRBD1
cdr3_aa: CASSKYSGQGDPPVQFF
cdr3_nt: TGTGCCAGCAGCAAATATAGCGGACAGGGGGACCCCCCAGTGCAGTTCTTC

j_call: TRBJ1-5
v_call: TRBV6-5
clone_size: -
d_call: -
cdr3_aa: CASSINRGNQPQHF
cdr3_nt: TGTGCCAGCAGTATCAATCGGGGAAATCAGCCCCAGCATTTT

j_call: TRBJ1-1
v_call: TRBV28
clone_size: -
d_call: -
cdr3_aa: CASSPVGGLTTEAFF
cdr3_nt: TGTGCCAGCAGTCCAGTCGGGGGGTTGACCACTGAAGCTTTCTTT